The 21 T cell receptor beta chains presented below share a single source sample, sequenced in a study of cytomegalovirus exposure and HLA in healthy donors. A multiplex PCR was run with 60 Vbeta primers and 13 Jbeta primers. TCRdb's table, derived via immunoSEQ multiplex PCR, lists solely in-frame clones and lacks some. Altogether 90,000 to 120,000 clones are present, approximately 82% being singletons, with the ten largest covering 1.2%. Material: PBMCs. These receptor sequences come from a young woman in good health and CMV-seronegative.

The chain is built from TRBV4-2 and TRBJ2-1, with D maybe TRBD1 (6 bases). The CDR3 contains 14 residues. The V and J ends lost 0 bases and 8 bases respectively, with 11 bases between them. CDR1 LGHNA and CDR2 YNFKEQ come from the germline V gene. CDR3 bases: TGTGCCAGCAGCCAAGACCCCAGGGGCTATGAGCAGTTCTTC. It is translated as CASSQDPRGYEQFF.

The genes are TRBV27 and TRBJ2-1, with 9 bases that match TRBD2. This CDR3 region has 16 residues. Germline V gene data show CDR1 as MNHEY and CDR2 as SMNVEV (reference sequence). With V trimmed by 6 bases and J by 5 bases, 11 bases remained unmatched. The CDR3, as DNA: TGTGCCAGCAGGAGACCGGGACTAGCTAAAAACAATGAGCAGTTCTTC. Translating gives CASRRPGLAKNNEQFF.

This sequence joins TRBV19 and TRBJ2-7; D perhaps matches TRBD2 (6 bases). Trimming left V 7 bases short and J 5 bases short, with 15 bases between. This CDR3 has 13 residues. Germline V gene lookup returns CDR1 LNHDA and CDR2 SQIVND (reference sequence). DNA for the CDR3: TGTGCCAGTATCATGCCGGGAGCACACGAGCAGTACTTC. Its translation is CASIMPGAHEQYF.

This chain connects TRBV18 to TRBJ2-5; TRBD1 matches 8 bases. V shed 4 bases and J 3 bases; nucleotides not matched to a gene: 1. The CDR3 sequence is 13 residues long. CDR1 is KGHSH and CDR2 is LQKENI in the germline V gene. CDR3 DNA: TGTGCCAGCTCACGGGACAGGAAAGAGACCCAGTACTTC. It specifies CASSRDRKETQYF.

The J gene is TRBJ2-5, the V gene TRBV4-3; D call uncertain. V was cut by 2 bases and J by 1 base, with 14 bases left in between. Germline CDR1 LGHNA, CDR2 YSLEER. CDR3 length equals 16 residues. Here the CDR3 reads CASSQFHHRSQETQYF. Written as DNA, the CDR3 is TGCGCCAGCAGCCAATTTCATCACAGAAGCCAAGAGACCCAGTACTTC.

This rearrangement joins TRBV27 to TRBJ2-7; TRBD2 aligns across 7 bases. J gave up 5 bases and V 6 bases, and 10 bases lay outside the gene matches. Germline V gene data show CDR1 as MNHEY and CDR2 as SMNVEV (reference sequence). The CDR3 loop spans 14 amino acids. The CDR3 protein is CASSSTSTIHEQYF. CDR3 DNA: TGTGCCAGCAGCTCGACTAGCACGATCCACGAGCAGTACTTC.

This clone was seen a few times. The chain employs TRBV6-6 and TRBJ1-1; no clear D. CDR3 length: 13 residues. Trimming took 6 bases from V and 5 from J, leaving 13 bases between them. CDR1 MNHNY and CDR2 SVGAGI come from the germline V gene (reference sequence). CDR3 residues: CASSPGRWTEAFF. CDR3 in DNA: TGTGCCAGCAGCCCCGGGAGGTGGACTGAAGCTTTCTTT.

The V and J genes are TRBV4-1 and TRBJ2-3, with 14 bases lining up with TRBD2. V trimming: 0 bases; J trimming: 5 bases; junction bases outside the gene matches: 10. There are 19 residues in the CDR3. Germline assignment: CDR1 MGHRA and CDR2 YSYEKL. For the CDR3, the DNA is TGCGCCAGCAGCCAAGAGGGACTAGCGGGGGATCCGGGAGGAGATACGCAGTATTTT. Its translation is CASSQEGLAGDPGGDTQYF.

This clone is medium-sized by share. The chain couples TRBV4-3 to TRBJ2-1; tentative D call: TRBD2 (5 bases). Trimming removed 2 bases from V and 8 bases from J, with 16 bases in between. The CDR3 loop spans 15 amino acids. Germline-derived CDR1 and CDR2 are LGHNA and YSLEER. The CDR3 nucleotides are TGCGCCAGCAGCCAATCGTCGGGAATAGGCGATGAGCAGTTCTTC. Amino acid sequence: CASSQSSGIGDEQFF.

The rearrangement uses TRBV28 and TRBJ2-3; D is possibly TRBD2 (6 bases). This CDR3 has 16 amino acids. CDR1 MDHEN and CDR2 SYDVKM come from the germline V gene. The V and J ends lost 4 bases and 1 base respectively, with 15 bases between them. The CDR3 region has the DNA TGTGCCAGCAGTTCCCTTTGGGGGAGGCGCACAGATACGCAGTATTTT. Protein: CASSSLWGRRTDTQYF.

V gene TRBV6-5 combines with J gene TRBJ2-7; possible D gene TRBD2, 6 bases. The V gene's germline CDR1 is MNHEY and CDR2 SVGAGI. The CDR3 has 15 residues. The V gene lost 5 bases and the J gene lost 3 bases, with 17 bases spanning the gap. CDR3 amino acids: CASSVGTSPLYEQYF. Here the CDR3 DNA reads TGTGCCAGCAGTGTAGGGACTTCCCCCCTCTACGAGCAGTACTTC.

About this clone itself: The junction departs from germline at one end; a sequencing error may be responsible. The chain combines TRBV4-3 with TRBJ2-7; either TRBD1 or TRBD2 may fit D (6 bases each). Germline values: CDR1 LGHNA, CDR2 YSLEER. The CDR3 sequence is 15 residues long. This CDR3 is CASSKDRITNRGRYF. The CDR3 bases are TGCGCCAGCAGCAAAGACAGGATCACCAACCGGGGGAGGTACTTC.

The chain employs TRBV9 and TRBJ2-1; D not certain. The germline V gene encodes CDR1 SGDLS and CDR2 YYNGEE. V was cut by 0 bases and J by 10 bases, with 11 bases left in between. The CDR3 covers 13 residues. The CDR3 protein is CASSVGSSSEQFF. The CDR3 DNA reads TGTGCCAGCAGCGTAGGGTCGAGTAGCGAGCAGTTCTTC.

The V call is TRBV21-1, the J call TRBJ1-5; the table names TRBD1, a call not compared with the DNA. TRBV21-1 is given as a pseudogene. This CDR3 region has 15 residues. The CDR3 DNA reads TGTGCCAGCAGCATCCAGGAATATAGCAATCAGCCCCAGCATTTT. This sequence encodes CASSIQEYSNQPQHF.

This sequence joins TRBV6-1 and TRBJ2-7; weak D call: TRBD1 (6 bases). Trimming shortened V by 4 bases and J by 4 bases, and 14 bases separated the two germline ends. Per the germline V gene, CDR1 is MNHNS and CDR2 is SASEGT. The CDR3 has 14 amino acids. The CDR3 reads CASSGGQGIYEQYF. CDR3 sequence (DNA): TGTGCCAGCAGTGGAGGCCAGGGGATTTACGAGCAGTACTTC.

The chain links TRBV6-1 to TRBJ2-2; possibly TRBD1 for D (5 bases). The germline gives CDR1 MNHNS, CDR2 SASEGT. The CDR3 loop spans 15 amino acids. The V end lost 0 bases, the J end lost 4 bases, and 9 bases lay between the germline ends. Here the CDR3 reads CASSEARARTGELFF. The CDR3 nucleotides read TGTGCCAGCAGTGAAGCCAGGGCCCGCACCGGGGAGCTGTTTTTT.

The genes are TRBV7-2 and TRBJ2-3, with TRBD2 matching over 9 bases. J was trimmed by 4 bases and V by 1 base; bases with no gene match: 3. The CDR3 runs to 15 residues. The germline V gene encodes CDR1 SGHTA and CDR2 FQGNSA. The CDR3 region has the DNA TGTGCCAGCAGCTTAGACGGCGGGAGGGCAGATACGCAGTATTTT. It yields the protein CASSLDGGRADTQYF.

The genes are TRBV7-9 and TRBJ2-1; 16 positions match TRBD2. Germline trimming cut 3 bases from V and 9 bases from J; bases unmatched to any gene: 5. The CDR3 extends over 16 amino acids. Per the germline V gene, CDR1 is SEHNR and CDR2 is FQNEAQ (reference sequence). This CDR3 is CASSLGTSGGAFEQFF. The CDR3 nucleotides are TGTGCCAGCAGCTTGGGGACTAGCGGGGGGGCATTTGAGCAGTTCTTC. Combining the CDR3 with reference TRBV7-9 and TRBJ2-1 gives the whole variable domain DTGVSQNPRHKITKRGQNVTFRCDPISEHNRLYWYRQTLGQGPEFLTYFQNEAQLEKSRLLSDRFSAERPKGSFSTLEIQRTEQGDSAMYLCASSLGTSGGAFEQFFGPGTRLTVL.

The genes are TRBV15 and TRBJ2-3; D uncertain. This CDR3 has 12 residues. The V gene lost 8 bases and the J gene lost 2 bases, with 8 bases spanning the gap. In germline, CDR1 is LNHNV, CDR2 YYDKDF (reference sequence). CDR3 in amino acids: CATPQLTDTQYF. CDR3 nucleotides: TGTGCCACCCCTCAACTCACAGATACGCAGTATTTT.

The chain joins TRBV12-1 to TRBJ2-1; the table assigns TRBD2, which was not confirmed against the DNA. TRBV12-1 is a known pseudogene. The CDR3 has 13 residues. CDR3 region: CASSLLAVHEQFF. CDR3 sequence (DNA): TGTGCCAGCAGCTTATTAGCCGTCCATGAGCAGTTCTTC.

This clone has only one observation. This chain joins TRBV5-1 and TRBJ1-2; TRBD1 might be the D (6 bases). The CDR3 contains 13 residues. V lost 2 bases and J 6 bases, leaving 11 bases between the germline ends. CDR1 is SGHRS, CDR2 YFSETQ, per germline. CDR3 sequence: CASSLTGYDGYTF. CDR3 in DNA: TGCGCCAGCAGCTTAACAGGGTACGATGGCTACACCTTC.